Sequencing of this T cell receptor beta chain was carried out in a study of T cell responses to AZD1222 COVID-19 vaccine. V was trimmed by 3 bases and J by 11 bases, leaving 10 bases between them. CDR3 length equals 11 residues. Germline V gene data show CDR1 as LGHNT and CDR2 as FRNRAP. Sequencing used immunoSEQ multiplex PCR; TCRdb keeps in-frame clones, though not all of them. The profile shows 160,000 or so clones, over 80% of them singletons. This clone was seen a single time. The source material was peripheral blood, sampled 28 days after the second dose of the MenACWY control vaccine. The chain carries TRBV12-5 and TRBJ1-1; D remains unclear. The TCR originated in an adult who received the MenACWY meningococcal vaccine as a control. CDR3 nucleotides: TGTGCTAGTGGTTTTGGATGGTTGGCTTTCTTT. Its translation: CASGFGWLAFF.